The clone carrying this T cell receptor beta chain is a singleton in its sample. This sample stems from a study of human T cells and chemical hapten exposure. Turning to the study itself: The patch tests put 0.01% DPC on the skin of the upper back and were read 6 days later. Patients, a majority of them female, were diagnosed with alopecia areata, totalis or universalis.

The time point denotes: patch test 1, 2 weeks after DPC sensitization. Treatment indicated: therapeutic diphenylcyclopropenone sensitization with weekly scalp DPC. TCRdb reanalysed the RACE reads using MiXCR and keeps one entry per CDR3 protein. Of 79,000 or so distinct CDR3 sequences in the sample, 30% to 35% were seen once. The CDR3 is made up of 18 amino acids. CDR1 is MNHEY, CDR2 SVGAGI, per germline. V was shortened by 0 bases and J by 2 bases, with 17 bases between the two germline ends. The sequences come from whole blood, collected in connection with sensitization to the hapten diphenylcyclopropenone (DPC). The TCR sequence derives from a man between 40 and 49 years old with alopecia areata. Some clones in this sample may be carry-over from other donors' samples. V and J are TRBV6-5 and TRBJ1-5; perhaps TRBD1 as D (5 bases). This CDR3 is CASSYSIPGLGGNQPQHF. CDR3 nucleotide sequence: TGTGCCAGCAGTTACTCTATCCCAGGGCTGGGCGGCAATCAGCCCCAGCATTTT.